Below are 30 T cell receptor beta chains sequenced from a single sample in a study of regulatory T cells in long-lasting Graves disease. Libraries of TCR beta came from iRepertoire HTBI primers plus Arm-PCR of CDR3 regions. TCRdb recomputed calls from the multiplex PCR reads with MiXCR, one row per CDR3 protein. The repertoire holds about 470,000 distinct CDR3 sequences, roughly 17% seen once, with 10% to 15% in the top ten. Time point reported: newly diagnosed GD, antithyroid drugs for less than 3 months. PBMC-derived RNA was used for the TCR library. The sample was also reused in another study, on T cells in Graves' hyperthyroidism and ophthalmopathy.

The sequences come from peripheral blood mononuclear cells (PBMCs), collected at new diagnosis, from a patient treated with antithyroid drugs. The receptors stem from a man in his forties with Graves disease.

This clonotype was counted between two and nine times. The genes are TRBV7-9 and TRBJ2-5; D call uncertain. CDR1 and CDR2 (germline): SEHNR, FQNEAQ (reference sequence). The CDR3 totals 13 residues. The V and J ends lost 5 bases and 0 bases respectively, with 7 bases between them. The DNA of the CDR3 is TGTGCCAGCAGCCCAGACTACCAAGAGACCCAGTACTTC. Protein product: CASSPDYQETQYF. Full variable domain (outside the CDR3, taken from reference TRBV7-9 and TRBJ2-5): DTGVSQNPRHKITKRGQNVTFRCDPISEHNRLYWYRQTLGQGPEFLTYFQNEAQLEKSRLLSDRFSAERPKGSFSTLEIQRTEQGDSAMYLCASSPDYQETQYFGPGTRLLVL.

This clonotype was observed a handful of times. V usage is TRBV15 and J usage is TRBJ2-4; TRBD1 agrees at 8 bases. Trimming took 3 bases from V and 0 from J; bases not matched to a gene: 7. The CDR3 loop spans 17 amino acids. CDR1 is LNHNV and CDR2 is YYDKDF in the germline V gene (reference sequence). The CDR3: CATSSKRQGLAKNIQYF. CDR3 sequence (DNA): TGTGCCACCAGCAGCAAGAGACAGGGGCTAGCCAAAAACATTCAGTACTTC. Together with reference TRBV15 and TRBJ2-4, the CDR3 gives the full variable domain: DAMVIQNPRYQVTQFGKPVTLSCSQTLNHNVMYWYQQKSSQAPKLLFHYYDKDFNNEADTPDNFQSRRPNTSFCFLDIRSPGLGDTAMYLCATSSKRQGLAKNIQYFGAGTRLSVL.

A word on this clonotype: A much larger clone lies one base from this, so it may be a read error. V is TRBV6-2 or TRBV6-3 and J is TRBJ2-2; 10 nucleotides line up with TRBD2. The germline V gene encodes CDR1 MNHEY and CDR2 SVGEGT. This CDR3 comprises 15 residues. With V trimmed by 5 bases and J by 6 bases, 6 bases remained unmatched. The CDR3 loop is CASSHQREGSGELFF. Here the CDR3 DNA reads TGTGCCAGCAGTCATCAGCGGGAGGGCTCCGGGGAGCTGTTTTTT.

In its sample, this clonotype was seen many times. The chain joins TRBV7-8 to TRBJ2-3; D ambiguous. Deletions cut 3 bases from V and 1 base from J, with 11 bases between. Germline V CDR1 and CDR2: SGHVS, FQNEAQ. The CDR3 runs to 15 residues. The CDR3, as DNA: TGTGCCAGCAGCTTGAGACGTGGGGGCACAGATACGCAGTATTTT. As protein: CASSLRRGGTDTQYF.

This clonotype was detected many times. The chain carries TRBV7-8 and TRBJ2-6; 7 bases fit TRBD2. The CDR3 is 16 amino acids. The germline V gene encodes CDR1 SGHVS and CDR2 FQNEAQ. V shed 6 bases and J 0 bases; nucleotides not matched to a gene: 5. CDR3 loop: CASRGGGNSGANVLTF. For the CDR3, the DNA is TGTGCCAGCAGGGGGGGGGGAAACTCTGGGGCCAACGTCCTGACTTTC.

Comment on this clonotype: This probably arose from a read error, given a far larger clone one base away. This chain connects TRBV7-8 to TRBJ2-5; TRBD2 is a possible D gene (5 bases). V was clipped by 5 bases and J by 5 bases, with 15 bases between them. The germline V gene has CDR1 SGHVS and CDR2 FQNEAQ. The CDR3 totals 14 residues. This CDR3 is CASSLVEGTETQYF. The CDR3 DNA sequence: TGTGCCAGCAGCCTTGTTGAGGGAACTGAGACCCAGTACTTC.

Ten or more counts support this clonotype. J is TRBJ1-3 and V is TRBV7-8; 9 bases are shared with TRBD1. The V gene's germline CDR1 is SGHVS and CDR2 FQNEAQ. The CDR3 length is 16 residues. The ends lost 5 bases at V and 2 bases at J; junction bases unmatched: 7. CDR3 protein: CASSRGTGLTGNTIYF. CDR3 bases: TGTGCCAGCAGCCGCGGGACAGGGTTAACTGGAAACACCATATATTTT.

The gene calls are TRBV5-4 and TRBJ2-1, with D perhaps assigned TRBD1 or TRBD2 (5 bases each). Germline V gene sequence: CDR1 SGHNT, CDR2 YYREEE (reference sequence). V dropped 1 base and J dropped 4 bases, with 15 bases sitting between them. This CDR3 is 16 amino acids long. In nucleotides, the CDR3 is TGTGCCAGCAGCTTGTATGAGGGAGAGGGGTACAATGAGCAGTTCTTC. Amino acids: CASSLYEGEGYNEQFF. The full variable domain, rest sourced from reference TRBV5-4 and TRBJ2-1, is ETGVTQSPTHLIKTRGQQVTLRCSSQSGHNTVSWYQQALGQGPQFIFQYYREEENGRGNFPPRFSGLQFPNYSSELNVNALELDDSALYLCASSLYEGEGYNEQFFGPGTRLTVL.

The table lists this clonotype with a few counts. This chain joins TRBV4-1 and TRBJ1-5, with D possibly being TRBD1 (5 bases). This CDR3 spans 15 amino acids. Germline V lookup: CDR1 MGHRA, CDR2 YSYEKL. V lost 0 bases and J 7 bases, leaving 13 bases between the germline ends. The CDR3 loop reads CASSQDRVLDQPQHF. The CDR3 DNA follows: TGCGCCAGCAGCCAAGACAGGGTTTTAGACCAGCCCCAGCATTTT.

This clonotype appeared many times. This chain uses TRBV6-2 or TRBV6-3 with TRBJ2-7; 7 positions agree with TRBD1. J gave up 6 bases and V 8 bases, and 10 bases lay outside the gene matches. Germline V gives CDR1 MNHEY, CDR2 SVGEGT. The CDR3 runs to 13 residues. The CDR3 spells CASSGGKIGEQYF. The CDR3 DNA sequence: TGTGCCAGCTCAGGGGGTAAGATTGGCGAGCAGTACTTC.

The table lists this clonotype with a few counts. The CDR3 protein is CAWIGSTDTQYF. CDR3 nucleotides: TGTGCCTGGATCGGGAGCACAGATACGCAGTATTTT. This chain links TRBV30 with TRBJ2-3; D unclear. CDR1 and CDR2 from the germline V gene are GTSNPN and SVGIG (reference sequence). Between the trimmed V and J ends, which lost 4 bases and 0 bases, there was a span of 5 bases. This CDR3 is built from 12 residues.

The CDR3 coding sequence is TGTGCCAGCCTACTAGGGCGGGGCTGGACCGGGGAGCTGTTTTTT. Protein sequence: CASLLGRGWTGELFF. This rearrangement joins TRBV28 to TRBJ2-2, with a weak D call TRBD2 (6 bases). CDR3 length equals 15 residues. Deletions cut 8 bases from V and 5 bases from J, with 18 bases between. Looked up from germline, CDR1 is MDHEN and CDR2 is SYDVKM.

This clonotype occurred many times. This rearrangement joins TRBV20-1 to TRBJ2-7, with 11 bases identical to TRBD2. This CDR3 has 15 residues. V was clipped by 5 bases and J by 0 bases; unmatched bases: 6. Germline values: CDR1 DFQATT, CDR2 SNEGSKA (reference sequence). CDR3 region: CSAATGTSGSYEQYF. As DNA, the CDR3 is TGCAGTGCTGCAACCGGGACTAGCGGCTCCTACGAGCAGTACTTC.

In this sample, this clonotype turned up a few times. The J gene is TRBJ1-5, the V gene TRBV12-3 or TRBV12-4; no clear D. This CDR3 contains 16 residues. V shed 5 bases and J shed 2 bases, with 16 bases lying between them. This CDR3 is CASSPHILGGNQPQHF. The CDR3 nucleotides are TGTGCCAGCAGTCCCCACATATTGGGTGGCAATCAGCCCCAGCATTTT.

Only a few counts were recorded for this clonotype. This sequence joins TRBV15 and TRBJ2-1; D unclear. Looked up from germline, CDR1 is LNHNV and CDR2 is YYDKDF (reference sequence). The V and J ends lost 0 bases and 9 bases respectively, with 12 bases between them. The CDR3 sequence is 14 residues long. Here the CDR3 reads CATSRDPLPGEQFF. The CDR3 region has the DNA TGTGCCACCAGCAGAGATCCCCTCCCTGGTGAGCAGTTCTTC. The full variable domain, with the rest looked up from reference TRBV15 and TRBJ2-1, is DAMVIQNPRYQVTQFGKPVTLSCSQTLNHNVMYWYQQKSSQAPKLLFHYYDKDFNNEADTPDNFQSRRPNTSFCFLDIRSPGLGDTAMYLCATSRDPLPGEQFFGPGTRLTVL.

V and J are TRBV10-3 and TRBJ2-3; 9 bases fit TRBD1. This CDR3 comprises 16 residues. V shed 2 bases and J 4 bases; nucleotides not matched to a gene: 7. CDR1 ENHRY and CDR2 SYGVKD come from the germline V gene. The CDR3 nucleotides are TGTGCCATCAGTGAGACCGGGACAGGGTATTCAGATACGCAGTATTTT. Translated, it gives CAISETGTGYSDTQYF.

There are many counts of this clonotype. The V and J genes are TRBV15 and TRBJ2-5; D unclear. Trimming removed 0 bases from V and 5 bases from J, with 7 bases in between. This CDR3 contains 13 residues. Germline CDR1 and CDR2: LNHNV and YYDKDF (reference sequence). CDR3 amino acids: CATSRDQAETQYF. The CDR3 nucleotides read TGTGCCACCAGCAGAGATCAAGCGGAGACCCAGTACTTC.

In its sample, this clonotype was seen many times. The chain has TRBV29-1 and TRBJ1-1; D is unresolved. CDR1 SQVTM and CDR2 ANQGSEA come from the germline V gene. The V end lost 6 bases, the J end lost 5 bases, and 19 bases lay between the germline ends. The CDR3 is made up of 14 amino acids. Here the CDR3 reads CSVQHRSWRTEAFF. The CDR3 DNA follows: TGCAGCGTCCAACATAGATCCTGGAGGACTGAAGCTTTCTTT.

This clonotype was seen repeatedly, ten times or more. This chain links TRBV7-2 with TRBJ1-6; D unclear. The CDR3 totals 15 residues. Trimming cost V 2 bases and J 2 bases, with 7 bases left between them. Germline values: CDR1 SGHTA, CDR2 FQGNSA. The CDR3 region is CASSLSVAYNSPLHF. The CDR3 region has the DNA TGTGCCAGCAGCTTATCGGTTGCCTATAATTCACCCCTCCACTTT.

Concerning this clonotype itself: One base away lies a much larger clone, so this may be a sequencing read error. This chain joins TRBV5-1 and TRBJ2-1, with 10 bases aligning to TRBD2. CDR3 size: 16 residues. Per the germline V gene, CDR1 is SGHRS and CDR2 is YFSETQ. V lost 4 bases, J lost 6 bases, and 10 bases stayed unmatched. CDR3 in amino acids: CASSAQAGGHSNEQFF. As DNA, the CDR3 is TGCGCCAGCAGCGCCCAAGCGGGAGGGCATAGCAATGAGCAGTTCTTC.

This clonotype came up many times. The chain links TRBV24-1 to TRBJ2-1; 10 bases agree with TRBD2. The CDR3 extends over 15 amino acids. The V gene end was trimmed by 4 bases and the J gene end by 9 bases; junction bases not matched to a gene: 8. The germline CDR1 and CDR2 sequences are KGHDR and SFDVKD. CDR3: CATSDLGLASGEQFF. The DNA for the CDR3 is TGTGCCACCAGTGACTTGGGACTAGCGTCCGGTGAGCAGTTCTTC.

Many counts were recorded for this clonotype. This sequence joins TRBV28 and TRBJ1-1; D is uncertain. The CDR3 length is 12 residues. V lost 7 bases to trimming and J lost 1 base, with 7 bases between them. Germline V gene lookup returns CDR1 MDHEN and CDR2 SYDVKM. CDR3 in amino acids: CASKEGNTEAFF. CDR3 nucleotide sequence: TGTGCCAGCAAGGAAGGGAACACTGAAGCTTTCTTT.

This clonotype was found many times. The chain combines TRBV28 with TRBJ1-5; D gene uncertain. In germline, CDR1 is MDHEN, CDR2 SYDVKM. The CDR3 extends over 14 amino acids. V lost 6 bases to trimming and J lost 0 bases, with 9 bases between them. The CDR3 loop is CASRVAGSNQPQHF. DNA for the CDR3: TGTGCCAGCAGGGTGGCGGGTAGCAATCAGCCCCAGCATTTT.

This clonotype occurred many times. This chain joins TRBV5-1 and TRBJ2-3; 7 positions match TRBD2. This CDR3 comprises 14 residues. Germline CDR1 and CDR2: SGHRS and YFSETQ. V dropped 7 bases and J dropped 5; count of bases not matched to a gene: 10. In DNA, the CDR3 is TGCGCCAGCCGACGGGGGGAGCTAGGAGATACGCAGTATTTT. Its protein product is CASRRGELGDTQYF.

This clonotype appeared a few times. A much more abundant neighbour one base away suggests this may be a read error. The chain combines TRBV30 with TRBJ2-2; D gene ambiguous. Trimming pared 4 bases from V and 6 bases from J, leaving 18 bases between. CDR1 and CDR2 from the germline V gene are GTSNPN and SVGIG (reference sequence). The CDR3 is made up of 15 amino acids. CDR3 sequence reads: CAWKRDTLKAGELFF. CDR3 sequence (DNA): TGTGCCTGGAAACGAGACACACTGAAGGCCGGGGAGCTGTTTTTT.

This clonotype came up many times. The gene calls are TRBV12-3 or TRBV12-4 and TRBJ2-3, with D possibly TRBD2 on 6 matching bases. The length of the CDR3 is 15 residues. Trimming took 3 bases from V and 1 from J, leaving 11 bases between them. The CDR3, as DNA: TGTGCCAGCAGTTTCATCCGGAGGGGCACAGATACGCAGTATTTT. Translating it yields CASSFIRRGTDTQYF.

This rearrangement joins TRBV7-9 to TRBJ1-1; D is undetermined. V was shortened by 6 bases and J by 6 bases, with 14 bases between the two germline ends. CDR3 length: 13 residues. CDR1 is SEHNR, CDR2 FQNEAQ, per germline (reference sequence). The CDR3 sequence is CASRLLGGSEAFF. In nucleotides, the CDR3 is TGTGCCAGCAGGTTACTTGGAGGGTCTGAAGCTTTCTTT.

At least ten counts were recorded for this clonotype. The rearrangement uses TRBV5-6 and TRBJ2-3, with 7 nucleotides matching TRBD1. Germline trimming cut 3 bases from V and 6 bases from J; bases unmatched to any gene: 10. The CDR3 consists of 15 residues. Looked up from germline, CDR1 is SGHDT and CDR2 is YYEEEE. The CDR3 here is CASSSGTEGSDTQYF. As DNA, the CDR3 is TGTGCCAGCAGCTCCGGGACAGAAGGATCGGATACGCAGTATTTT.

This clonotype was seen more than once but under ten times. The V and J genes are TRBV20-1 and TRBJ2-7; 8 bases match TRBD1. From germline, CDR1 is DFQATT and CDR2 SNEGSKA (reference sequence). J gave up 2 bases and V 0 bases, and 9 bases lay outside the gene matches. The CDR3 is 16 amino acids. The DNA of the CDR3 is TGCAGTGCTAGAGACTCTTACAGGGGGAGTACCTACGAGCAGTACTTC. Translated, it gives CSARDSYRGSTYEQYF.

CDR3 coding DNA: TGCAGTGCTAGAAGGGGCGGCAATCAGCCCCAGCATTTT. Its protein is CSARRGGNQPQHF. V gene TRBV20-1 combines with J gene TRBJ1-5, with TRBD1 as a possible D gene (5 bases). V lost 2 bases, J lost 2 bases, and 7 bases lay in between. Germline V CDR1 and CDR2: DFQATT, SNEGSKA (reference sequence). CDR3 size: 13 residues.